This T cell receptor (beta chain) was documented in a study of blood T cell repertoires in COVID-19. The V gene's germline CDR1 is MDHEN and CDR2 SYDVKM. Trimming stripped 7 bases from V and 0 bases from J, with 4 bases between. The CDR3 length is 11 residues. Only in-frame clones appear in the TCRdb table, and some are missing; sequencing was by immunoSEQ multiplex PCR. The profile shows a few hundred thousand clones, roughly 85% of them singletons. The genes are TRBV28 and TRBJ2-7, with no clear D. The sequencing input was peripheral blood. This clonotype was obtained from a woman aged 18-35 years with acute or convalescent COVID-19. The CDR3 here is CASTYSYEQYF. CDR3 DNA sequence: TGTGCCAGCACCTACTCCTACGAGCAGTACTTC.